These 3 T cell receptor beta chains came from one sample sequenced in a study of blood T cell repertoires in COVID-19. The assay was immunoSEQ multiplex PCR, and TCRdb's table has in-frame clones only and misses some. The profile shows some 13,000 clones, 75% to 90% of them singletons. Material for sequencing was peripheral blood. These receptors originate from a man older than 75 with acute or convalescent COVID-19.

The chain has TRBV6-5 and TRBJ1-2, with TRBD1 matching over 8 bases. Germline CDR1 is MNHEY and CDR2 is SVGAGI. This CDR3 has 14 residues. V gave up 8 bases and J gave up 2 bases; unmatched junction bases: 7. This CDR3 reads CASGNRGRNYGYTF. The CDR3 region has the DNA TGTGCCAGCGGAAACAGGGGGAGAAACTATGGCTACACCTTC.

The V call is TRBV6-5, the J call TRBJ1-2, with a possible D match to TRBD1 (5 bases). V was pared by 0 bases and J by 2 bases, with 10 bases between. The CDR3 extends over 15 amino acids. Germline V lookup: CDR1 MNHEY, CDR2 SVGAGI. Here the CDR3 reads CASSYSNSGNYGYTF. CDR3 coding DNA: TGTGCCAGCAGTTACTCGAATTCAGGGAACTATGGCTACACCTTC.

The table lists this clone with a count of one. CDR3 sequence reads: CASSVTGPNQPQHF. DNA for the CDR3: TGTGCCAGTAGTGTGACAGGGCCTAATCAGCCCCAGCATTTT. The chain uses TRBV19 and TRBJ1-5, with 7 bases aligning to TRBD1. CDR1 LNHDA and CDR2 SQIVND come from the germline V gene (reference sequence). Trimming took 5 bases from V and 4 from J; bases not matched to a gene: 5. CDR3 length: 14 residues.